What follows are 15 T cell receptor beta chains derived from one specimen sequenced in a study of T cells in Graves' hyperthyroidism and ophthalmopathy. There were TCR beta CDR3 regions amplified from RNA transcripts. The TCR CDR3 was amplified in a first-round RT-PCR using the HTBI primer set. TCRdb redid the calling of the multiplex PCR reads with MiXCR, one entry per CDR3 protein. Of some 740,000 distinct CDR3 sequences listed, 14% are singletons. Specimen: blood. The receptors come from a woman younger than 35 with Graves' hyperthyroidism.

This clonotype has only one observation. This may be a read error, as it is one base from a much larger clone. The J gene is TRBJ2-7, the V gene TRBV20-1; unclear D gene. Germline V lookup: CDR1 DFQATT, CDR2 SNEGSKA (reference sequence). The CDR3 totals 14 residues. V shed 1 base and J shed 2 bases, with 12 bases lying between them. In nucleotides, the CDR3 is TGCAGTGCTAGAGGAAGCGTGTCACCCTACGAGCAGTACTTC. Translating gives CSARGSVSPYEQYF.

The gene calls are TRBV7-9 and TRBJ2-7; TRBD1 agrees at 7 bases. This CDR3 region has 15 residues. Losses at the gene ends were 2 bases for V and 3 bases for J; bases not matched to a gene: 7. Germline loops: CDR1 SEHNR, CDR2 FQNEAQ (reference sequence). CDR3 bases: TGTGCCAGCAGCTTATCGACAGGGTTGGTCTACGAGCAGTACTTC. It is translated as CASSLSTGLVYEQYF.

The rearrangement links TRBV6-1 to TRBJ1-5; a possible D gene is TRBD1 (5 bases). CDR3 length equals 16 residues. Trimming removed 5 bases at V and 2 bases at J, with 16 bases between. Germline V lookup: CDR1 MNHNS, CDR2 SASEGT. DNA of the CDR3: TGTGCCAGCAGTAGGGGCGGGGGGATCGGCAATCAGCCCCAGCATTTT. Its translation: CASSRGGGIGNQPQHF.

This clonotype was seen a handful of times. The chain combines TRBV5-1 with TRBJ2-1, with D possibly TRBD2 on 5 matching bases. V lost 5 bases and J 3 bases, leaving 12 bases between the germline ends. Germline-derived CDR1 and CDR2 are SGHRS and YFSETQ. The CDR3 runs 14 residues. DNA of the CDR3: TGCGCCAGCAGTTATTTCCGGGACTACAATGAGCAGTTCTTC. Translating it yields CASSYFRDYNEQFF.

In this sample, this clonotype turned up many times. The rearrangement uses TRBV5-1 and TRBJ2-1; a weak D match, TRBD2 (6 bases). Germline V gene lookup returns CDR1 SGHRS and CDR2 YFSETQ. The CDR3 has 14 amino acids. V shed 0 bases and J shed 9 bases, with 13 bases lying between them. CDR3 amino acids: CASSLGDSLVEQFF. CDR3 DNA: TGCGCCAGCAGCTTGGGGGACTCCCTAGTTGAGCAGTTCTTC.

This clonotype was found a few times. This rearrangement joins TRBV2 to TRBJ1-4; D unresolved. This CDR3 is 13 amino acids long. Germline V gives CDR1 SNHLY, CDR2 FYNNEI. V was clipped by 6 bases and J by 10 bases, with 15 bases between them. CDR3 coding DNA: TGTGCCAGCAGGGGAGTGATGCCCGGAAAACTGTTTTTT. Its translation: CASRGVMPGKLFF.

This clonotype was detected ten times or more. The chain carries TRBV3-1 and TRBJ2-2; 7 bases agree with TRBD1. Germline CDR1 and CDR2: LGHDT and YNNKEL (reference sequence). V gave up 6 bases and J gave up 4 bases; unmatched junction bases: 5. The CDR3 spans 14 residues. CDR3 loop: CASRTTGSTGELFF. CDR3 nucleotides: TGTGCCAGCAGGACGACAGGGAGCACCGGGGAGCTGTTTTTT.

This clonotype has only one observation. The V and J genes are TRBV4-3 and TRBJ1-2; 9 bases are shared with TRBD1. Germline values: CDR1 LGHNA, CDR2 YSLEER. Trimming at V came to 5 bases and at J to 3 bases, leaving 7 bases not matched to a gene. The CDR3 has 15 amino acids. CDR3 nucleotides: TGCGCCAGCAGCGACGGGACAGGGTCACACTATGGCTACACCTTC. Translating it yields CASSDGTGSHYGYTF.

This clonotype was recorded many times. This sequence joins TRBV4-3 and TRBJ2-3; D is undetermined. V shed 0 bases and J shed 1 base, with 14 bases lying between them. CDR3 length: 17 amino acids. Germline CDR1 LGHNA, CDR2 YSLEER. The CDR3 bases are TGCGCCAGCAGCCAAGATCGTACGGTAGAGGGCACAGATACGCAGTATTTT. Translation gives CASSQDRTVEGTDTQYF.

This clonotype was detected ten times or more. The gene calls are TRBV7-9 and TRBJ2-1; D perhaps matches TRBD1 (5 bases). Germline V CDR1 and CDR2: SEHNR, FQNEAQ (reference sequence). The CDR3 totals 14 residues. V was pared by 3 bases and J by 7 bases, with 13 bases between. The CDR3 region is CASSLEGALNEQFF. The CDR3 region has the DNA TGTGCCAGCAGCTTGGAAGGGGCCTTGAATGAGCAGTTCTTC.

This clonotype came up a few times. The chain is built from TRBV14 and TRBJ1-1; D is uncertain. V was trimmed by 1 base and J by 4 bases, leaving 7 bases between them. This CDR3 comprises 13 residues. Germline V gene sequence: CDR1 SGHDN, CDR2 FVKESK. CDR3 DNA sequence: TGTGCCAGCAGCCAAGCCAAGGGCACTGAAGCTTTCTTT. Protein: CASSQAKGTEAFF.

The V call is TRBV6-2 or TRBV6-3, the J call TRBJ2-2, with 12 bases that match TRBD2. V dropped 7 bases and J dropped 5; count of bases not matched to a gene: 8. Germline values: CDR1 MNHEY, CDR2 SVGEGT. The CDR3 is made up of 16 amino acids. This CDR3 is CASKRALAGGTGELFF. For the CDR3, the DNA is TGTGCCAGCAAGCGTGCACTAGCGGGAGGAACCGGGGAGCTGTTTTTT.

This clonotype was counted many times. The chain couples TRBV24-1 to TRBJ2-1; TRBD2 agrees at 8 bases. With V trimmed by 3 bases and J by 4 bases, 7 bases remained unmatched. This CDR3 contains 16 residues. Per the germline V gene, CDR1 is KGHDR and CDR2 is SFDVKD. CDR3 loop: CATSDPAGTRYNEQFF. The CDR3 nucleotides are TGTGCCACCAGTGATCCCGCCGGGACTAGATACAATGAGCAGTTCTTC.

This clonotype was seen repeatedly, ten times or more. DNA for the CDR3: TGTGCCAGCAGCTTTTCGGCGGGAGAGACCTACGAGCAGTACTTC. It translates to CASSFSAGETYEQYF. The chain has TRBV7-2 and TRBJ2-7; 7 positions agree with TRBD2. Germline assignment: CDR1 SGHTA and CDR2 FQGNSA. V lost 3 bases, J lost 2 bases, and 7 bases stayed unmatched. This CDR3 region has 15 residues.

This clonotype was found a few times. The chain links TRBV5-1 to TRBJ2-2; no firm D call. V lost 0 bases to trimming and J lost 4 bases, with 7 bases between them. The CDR3 totals 14 residues. CDR1 is SGHRS and CDR2 is YFSETQ in the germline V gene. This chain's CDR3 is CASSLVVLTGELFF. CDR3 coding DNA: TGCGCCAGCAGCTTGGTGGTCCTCACCGGGGAGCTGTTTTTT.